This T cell receptor beta chain derives from a study of tumor-infiltrating lymphocytes in primary liver carcinoma. Study summary: The patients had histopathologically diagnosed primary liver carcinoma, and their disease was treated by surgical resection.

A constant-region primer primed TCR beta cDNA synthesis from 500 ng of total RNA. Nested multiplex PCR, run for three rounds with slightly modified ARM-PCR, yielded TCR beta libraries. Investigators reported that the first two PCR rounds, at approximately 11 cycles each, used TRBV1-TRBV30 forward primers with a C-beta reverse primer. MiXCR was run by TCRdb on the multiplex PCR reads, yielding one entry per CDR3 protein. Of 310,000 or so distinct CDR3 sequences listed, approximately 65% are singletons. Germline DNA was also extracted, with blood RNA taken from unsorted whole blood. Germline assignment: CDR1 SQVTM and CDR2 ANQGSEA. CDR3 length: 13 residues. V lost 6 bases to trimming and J lost 4 bases; unmatched junction nucleotides: 3. Many counts were recorded for this clonotype.

The rearrangement joins TRBV29-1 to TRBJ2-2; 9 bases are shared with TRBD1. This clonotype originated in a man aged 40-49 years with primary liver carcinoma and hepatitis B virus infection. Sequenced: peripheral blood. CDR3 sequence: CSVGQGFTGELFF. The CDR3 DNA follows: TGCAGCGTCGGACAGGGGTTCACCGGGGAGCTGTTTTTT.